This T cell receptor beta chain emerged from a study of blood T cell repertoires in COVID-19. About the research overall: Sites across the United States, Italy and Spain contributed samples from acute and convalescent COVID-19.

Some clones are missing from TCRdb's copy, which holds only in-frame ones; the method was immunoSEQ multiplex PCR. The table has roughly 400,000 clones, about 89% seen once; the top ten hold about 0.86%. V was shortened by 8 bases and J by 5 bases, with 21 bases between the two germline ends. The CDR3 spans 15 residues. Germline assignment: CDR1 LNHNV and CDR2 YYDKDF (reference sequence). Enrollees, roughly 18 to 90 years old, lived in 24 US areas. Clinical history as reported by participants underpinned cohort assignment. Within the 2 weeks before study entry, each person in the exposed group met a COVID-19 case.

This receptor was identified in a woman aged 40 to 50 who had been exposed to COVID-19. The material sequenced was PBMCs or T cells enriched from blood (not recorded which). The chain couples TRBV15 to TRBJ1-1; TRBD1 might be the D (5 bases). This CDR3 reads CATSPGGSGLTEAFF. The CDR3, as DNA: TGTGCCACCTCCCCGGGGGGATCGGGGCTAACTGAAGCTTTCTTT.